The source of this T cell receptor beta chain is a study of CD8 T cells in Susac syndrome. In the study overall: When blood was collected, patients with Susac syndrome were therapy-naive, were taking corticosteroids, or were receiving intravenous immunoglobulin alone.

Reverse transcription of roughly 0.5 to 1 ug RNA was carried out with random hexamers. Amplification of TCR beta CDR3 was carried out by immunoSEQ multiplex PCR, which covered 54 Vbeta and 13 Jbeta segments. TCRdb reanalysed the immunoSEQ multiplex PCR reads using MiXCR and keeps one entry per CDR3 protein. This table holds under 95,000 distinct CDR3 sequences, 95% found once. In this sample, this clonotype turned up once. The antigen is undetermined. Overall study results and limits: Total CD8+ repertoires held about 15 Susac-specific public clones, while CD8+ TEMRA repertoires held roughly five. The study's TCR sequencing and HLA analysis drew on a certain number of individuals. That number was acknowledged as relatively small.

This sequence originates from a human donor with Susac syndrome. Specimen: CD8+ T cells from PBMCs.

DNA for the CDR3: TGCAGCGTCAATAAGGCGGATCAGGATGGGTATGAGCAGTTCTTC. This codes for CSVNKADQDGYEQFF. The chain combines TRBV29-1 with TRBJ2-1, with D unresolved. This CDR3 is 15 amino acids long. From germline, CDR1 is SQVTM and CDR2 ANQGSEA. Trimming stripped 6 bases from V and 8 bases from J, with 23 bases between.